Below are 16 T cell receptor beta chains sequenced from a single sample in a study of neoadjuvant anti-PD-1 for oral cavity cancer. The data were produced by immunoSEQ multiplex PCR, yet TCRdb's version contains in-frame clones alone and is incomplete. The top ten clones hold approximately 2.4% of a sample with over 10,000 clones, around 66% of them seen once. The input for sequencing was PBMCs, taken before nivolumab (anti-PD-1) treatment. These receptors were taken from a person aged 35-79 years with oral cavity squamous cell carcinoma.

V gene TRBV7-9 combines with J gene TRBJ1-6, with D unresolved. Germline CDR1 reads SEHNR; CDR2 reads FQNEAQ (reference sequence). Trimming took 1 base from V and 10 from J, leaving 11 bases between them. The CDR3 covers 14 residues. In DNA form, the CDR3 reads TGTGCCAGCAGCTTAGAACAGCTCGGATCACCCCTCCACTTT. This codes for CASSLEQLGSPLHF. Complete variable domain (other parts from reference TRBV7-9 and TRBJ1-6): DTGVSQNPRHKITKRGQNVTFRCDPISEHNRLYWYRQTLGQGPEFLTYFQNEAQLEKSRLLSDRFSAERPKGSFSTLEIQRTEQGDSAMYLCASSLEQLGSPLHFGNGTRLTVT.

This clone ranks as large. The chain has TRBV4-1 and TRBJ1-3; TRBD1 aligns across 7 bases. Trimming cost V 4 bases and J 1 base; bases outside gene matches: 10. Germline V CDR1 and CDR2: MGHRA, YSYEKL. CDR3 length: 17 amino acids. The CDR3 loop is CASSPQEGAGSGNTIYF. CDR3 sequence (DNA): TGCGCCAGCAGCCCTCAAGAGGGGGCAGGTTCTGGAAACACCATATATTTT.

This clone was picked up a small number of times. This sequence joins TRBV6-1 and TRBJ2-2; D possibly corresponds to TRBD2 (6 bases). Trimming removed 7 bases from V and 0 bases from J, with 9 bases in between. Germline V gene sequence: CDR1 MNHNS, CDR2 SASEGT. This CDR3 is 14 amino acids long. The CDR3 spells CASKASANTGELFF. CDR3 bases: TGTGCCAGCAAGGCTAGCGCGAACACCGGGGAGCTGTTTTTT.

The CDR3 DNA follows: TGTGCCAGCAGACCTCCGACTGCTAGCACAGATACGCAGTATTTT. This sequence encodes CASRPPTASTDTQYF. The chain is built from TRBV5-5 and TRBJ2-3; D ambiguous. V dropped 5 bases and J dropped 0 bases, with 13 bases sitting between them. CDR3 size: 15 residues. The germline gives CDR1 SGHKS, CDR2 YYEKEE (reference sequence).

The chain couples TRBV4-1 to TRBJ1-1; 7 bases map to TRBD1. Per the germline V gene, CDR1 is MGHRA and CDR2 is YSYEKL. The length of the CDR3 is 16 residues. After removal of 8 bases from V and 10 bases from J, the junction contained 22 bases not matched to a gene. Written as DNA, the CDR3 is TGCGCCAGCGGGGGGACAGTGGAGGCTTACACTGAAGGAGCTTTCTTT. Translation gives CASGGTVEAYTEGAFF.

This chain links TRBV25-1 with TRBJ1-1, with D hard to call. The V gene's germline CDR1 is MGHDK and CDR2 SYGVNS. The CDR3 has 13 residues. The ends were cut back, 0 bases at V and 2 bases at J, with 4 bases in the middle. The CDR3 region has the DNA TGTGCCAGCAGTGAATATATAAACACTGAAGCTTTCTTT. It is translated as CASSEYINTEAFF.

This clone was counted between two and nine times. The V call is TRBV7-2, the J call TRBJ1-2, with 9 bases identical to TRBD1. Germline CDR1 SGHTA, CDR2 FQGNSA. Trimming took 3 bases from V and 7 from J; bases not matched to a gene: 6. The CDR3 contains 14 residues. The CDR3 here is CASSLGQGLGGYTF. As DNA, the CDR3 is TGTGCCAGCAGCTTGGGACAGGGCTTGGGTGGCTACACCTTC. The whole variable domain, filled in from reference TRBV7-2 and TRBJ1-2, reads GAGVSQSPSNKVTEKGKDVELRCDPISGHTALYWYRQSLGQGLEFLIYFQGNSAPDKSGLPSDRFSAERTGGSVSTLTIQRTQQEDSAVYLCASSLGQGLGGYTFGSGTRLTVV.

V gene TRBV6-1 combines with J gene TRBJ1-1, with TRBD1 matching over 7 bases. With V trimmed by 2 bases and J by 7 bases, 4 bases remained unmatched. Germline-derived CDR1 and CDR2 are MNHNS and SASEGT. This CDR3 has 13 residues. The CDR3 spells CASSERGLNEAFF. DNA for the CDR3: TGTGCCAGCAGTGAAAGGGGGCTTAATGAAGCTTTCTTT.

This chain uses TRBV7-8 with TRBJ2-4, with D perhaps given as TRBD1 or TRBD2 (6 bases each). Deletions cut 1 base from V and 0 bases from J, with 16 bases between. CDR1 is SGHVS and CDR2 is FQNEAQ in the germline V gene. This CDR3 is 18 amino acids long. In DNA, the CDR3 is TGTGCCAGCAGCTTAGGGGGGGCCAACGCTCTAGCCAAAAACATTCAGTACTTC. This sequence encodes CASSLGGANALAKNIQYF. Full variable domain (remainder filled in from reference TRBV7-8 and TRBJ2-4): GAGVSQSPRYKVAKRGQDVALRCDPISGHVSLFWYQQALGQGPEFLTYFQNEAQLDKSGLPSDRFFAERPEGSVSTLKIQRTQQEDSAVYLCASSLGGANALAKNIQYFGAGTRLSVL.

The CDR3 is CASSSDRAGTQYF. CDR3 DNA: TGTGCCAGCAGCTCGGACAGGGCGGGGACCCAGTACTTC. V gene TRBV5-4 combines with J gene TRBJ2-5; 8 positions agree with TRBD1. The V gene end was trimmed by 3 bases and the J gene end by 7 bases; junction bases not matched to a gene: 5. Germline lookup yields CDR1 SGHNT and CDR2 YYREEE (reference sequence). The CDR3 is made up of 13 amino acids.

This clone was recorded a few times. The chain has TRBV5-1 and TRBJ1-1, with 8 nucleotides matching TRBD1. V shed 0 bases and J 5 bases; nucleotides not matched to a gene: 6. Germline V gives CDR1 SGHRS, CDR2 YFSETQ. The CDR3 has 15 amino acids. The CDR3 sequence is CASSLEQGAGTEAFF. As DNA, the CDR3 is TGCGCCAGCAGCTTGGAGCAGGGGGCGGGTACTGAAGCTTTCTTT.

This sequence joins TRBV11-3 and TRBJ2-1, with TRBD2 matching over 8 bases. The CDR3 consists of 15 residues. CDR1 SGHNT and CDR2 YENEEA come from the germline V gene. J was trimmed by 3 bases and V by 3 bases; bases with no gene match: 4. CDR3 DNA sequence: TGTGCCAGCAGCTTTGGGCGGGGGGACTACAATGAGCAGTTCTTC. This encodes CASSFGRGDYNEQFF.

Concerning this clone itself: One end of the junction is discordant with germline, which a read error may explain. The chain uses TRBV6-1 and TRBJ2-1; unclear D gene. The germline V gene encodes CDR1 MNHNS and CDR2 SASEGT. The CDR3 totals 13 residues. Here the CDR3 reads CASIETANNEQFF. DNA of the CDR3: TGTGCCAGCATTGAAACGGCTAACAATGAGCAGTTCTTC.

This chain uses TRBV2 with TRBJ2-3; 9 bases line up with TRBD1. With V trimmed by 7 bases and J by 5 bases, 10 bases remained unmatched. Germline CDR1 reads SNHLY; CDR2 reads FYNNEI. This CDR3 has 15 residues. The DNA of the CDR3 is TGTGCCAGCACTTTTCGGACAGGGGCGGGAGATACGCAGTATTTT. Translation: CASTFRTGAGDTQYF.

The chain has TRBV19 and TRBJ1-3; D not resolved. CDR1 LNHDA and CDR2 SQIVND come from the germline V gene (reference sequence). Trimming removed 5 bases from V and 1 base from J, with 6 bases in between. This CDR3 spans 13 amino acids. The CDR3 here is CASSAQSGNTIYF. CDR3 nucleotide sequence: TGTGCCAGTAGTGCTCAATCTGGAAACACCATATATTTT.

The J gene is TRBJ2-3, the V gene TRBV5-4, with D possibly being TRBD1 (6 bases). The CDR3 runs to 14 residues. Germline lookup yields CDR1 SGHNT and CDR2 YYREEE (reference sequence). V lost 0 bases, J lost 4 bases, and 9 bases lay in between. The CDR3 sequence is CASSLGQAADTQYF. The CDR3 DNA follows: TGTGCCAGCAGCTTGGGACAGGCTGCAGATACGCAGTATTTT. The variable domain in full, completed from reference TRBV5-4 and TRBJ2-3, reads ETGVTQSPTHLIKTRGQQVTLRCSSQSGHNTVSWYQQALGQGPQFIFQYYREEENGRGNFPPRFSGLQFPNYSSELNVNALELDDSALYLCASSLGQAADTQYFGPGTRLTVL.